These 17 T cell receptor beta chains were sequenced from one sample in a study of glioma-infiltrating T cells after dendritic cell vaccination. Here immunoSEQ multiplex PCR was the method, and the copy in TCRdb shows in-frame clones only, minus some. This sample has tens of thousands of clones, with 70% to 85% found just once. Sequenced material: blood, taken before dendritic cell vaccination. The receptors derive from a human donor with glioblastoma.

The rearrangement joins TRBV27 to TRBJ1-5; a possible D gene is TRBD1 (6 bases). CDR3 length equals 15 residues. Germline assignment: CDR1 MNHEY and CDR2 SMNVEV (reference sequence). V lost 2 bases and J 5 bases, leaving 13 bases between the germline ends. The chain's CDR3 is CASSLMAGGDQPQHF. The DNA of the CDR3 is TGTGCCAGCAGTTTAATGGCTGGGGGCGATCAGCCCCAGCATTTT.

V gene TRBV29-1 combines with J gene TRBJ2-1, with 9 bases that match TRBD2. Germline assignment: CDR1 SQVTM and CDR2 ANQGSEA. This CDR3 spans 13 amino acids. Trimming at V came to 7 bases and at J to 5 bases, leaving 6 bases not matched to a gene. The CDR3, as DNA: TGCAGCGCGCGGGGGGGCCTACACAATGAGCAGTTCTTC. Translating it yields CSARGGLHNEQFF.

Details on this clone: The same CDR3 also results from other DNA sequences found in this sample. This sequence joins TRBV6-5 and TRBJ2-1; 12 bases are shared with TRBD2. The CDR3 spans 15 residues. Germline-derived CDR1 and CDR2 are MNHEY and SVGAGI. The V and J ends lost 6 bases and 5 bases, in that order; junction bases with no gene match: 5. The CDR3 DNA reads TGTGCCAGCAGCCTAGCGGGGGGGCCTAACAATGAGCAGTTCTTC. Protein sequence: CASSLAGGPNNEQFF.

The J gene is TRBJ2-7, the V gene TRBV11-2; TRBD2 might be the D (7 bases). The germline V gene encodes CDR1 SGHAT and CDR2 FQNNGV. The CDR3 is made up of 15 amino acids. V lost 5 bases and J lost 3, with 17 bases in between. The CDR3: CASSRTRDKIYEQYF. For the CDR3, the DNA is TGTGCCAGCAGCCGGACTAGGGACAAGATCTACGAGCAGTACTTC.

A few counts support this clone. J is TRBJ2-1 and V is TRBV6-5; D may be TRBD2 (5 bases). V lost 8 bases and J 10 bases, leaving 9 bases between the germline ends. The CDR3 runs 10 residues. Per the germline V gene, CDR1 is MNHEY and CDR2 is SVGAGI. Here the CDR3 reads CASGRREQFF. The CDR3 region has the DNA TGTGCCAGCGGTCGGAGGGAGCAGTTCTTC.

The chain joins TRBV6-6 to TRBJ2-7, with 8 positions matching TRBD1. V lost 10 bases and J lost 4; bases outside the gene matches: 6. The germline V gene encodes CDR1 MNHNY and CDR2 SVGAGI (reference sequence). The CDR3 extends over 12 amino acids. In DNA form, the CDR3 reads TGTGCCACAGGGGGCGCTTCTTACGAGCAGTACTTC. This codes for CATGGASYEQYF.

The chain combines TRBV6-5 with TRBJ2-2, with unresolved D. Trimming shortened V by 6 bases and J by 8 bases, and 13 bases separated the two germline ends. This CDR3 spans 13 amino acids. Germline V CDR1 and CDR2: MNHEY, SVGAGI. This CDR3 reads CASSYQPTGELFF. The CDR3 region has the DNA TGTGCCAGCAGCTACCAGCCGACAGGGGAGCTGTTTTTT.

This chain joins TRBV27 and TRBJ2-7, with TRBD1 matching over 9 bases. Germline V CDR1 and CDR2: MNHEY, SMNVEV (reference sequence). V shed 4 bases, J shed 5 bases, and the junction held 6 bases outside the gene matches. This CDR3 is built from 14 residues. The DNA of the CDR3 is TGTGCCAGCAGTTCAACAGGGGGCTTCAACGAGCAGTACTTC. It specifies CASSSTGGFNEQYF.

This chain connects TRBV6-5 to TRBJ1-1, with TRBD1 as a possible D gene (6 bases). The CDR3 covers 11 residues. V lost 2 bases, J lost 11 bases, and 9 bases lay in between. Germline V gene sequence: CDR1 MNHEY, CDR2 SVGAGI. The CDR3 is CASSYRDTAFF. DNA for the CDR3: TGTGCCAGCAGTTACAGGGACACGGCTTTCTTT.

The V gene is TRBV7-3, the J gene TRBJ1-2; the D gene is possibly TRBD1 (5 bases). CDR1 SGHTA and CDR2 FQGTGA come from the germline V gene. The CDR3 loop spans 15 amino acids. V was clipped by 1 base and J by 7 bases, with 16 bases between them. The CDR3 DNA reads TGTGCCAGCAGCTTAAGTGGCAGGGCCCAGGGTGGCTACACCTTC. It codes for CASSLSGRAQGGYTF.

This clone has just a few counts. The gene calls are TRBV4-2 and TRBJ2-3; TRBD2 is a possible D gene (6 bases). Germline V gives CDR1 LGHNA, CDR2 YNFKEQ. Trimming removed 5 bases at V and 3 bases at J, with 12 bases between. The CDR3 totals 14 residues. DNA for the CDR3: TGTGCCAGCAGCGGACCGGGAGAAACAGATACGCAGTATTTT. Protein: CASSGPGETDTQYF.

The J gene is TRBJ1-6, the V gene TRBV4-3, with a weak D call TRBD1 (5 bases). V was pared by 0 bases and J by 7 bases, with 13 bases between. This CDR3 comprises 16 residues. CDR1 LGHNA and CDR2 YSLEER come from the germline V gene. The CDR3 loop reads CASSQDVGRTNSPLHF. In DNA, the CDR3 is TGCGCCAGCAGCCAAGATGTCGGGCGGACAAATTCACCCCTCCACTTT.

The V gene is TRBV4-2, the J gene TRBJ2-3; D ambiguous. Germline CDR1 and CDR2: LGHNA and YNFKEQ. CDR3 length equals 13 residues. Trimming cost V 4 bases and J 1 base, with 6 bases left between them. CDR3 sequence (DNA): TGTGCCAGCAGCCTACCGGGCACAGATACGCAGTATTTT. This gives the protein CASSLPGTDTQYF.

This rearrangement joins TRBV7-9 to TRBJ1-5; D gene unclear. The V gene lost 1 base and the J gene lost 8 bases, with 6 bases spanning the gap. This CDR3 comprises 12 residues. Germline CDR1 and CDR2: SEHNR and FQNEAQ (reference sequence). The CDR3 DNA sequence: TGTGCCAGCAGCTTAGACTTCGAGCCCCAGCATTTT. This translates into CASSLDFEPQHF.

Of note for this clone: One end of the junction varies from germline; a read error may be responsible. The chain links TRBV28 to TRBJ1-6; D ambiguous. The CDR3 spans 14 residues. Germline V gene lookup returns CDR1 MDHEN and CDR2 SYDVKM. The CDR3 DNA is TGTGCCAGCAGTTTGGTGTCCTATAATTCCCCCCTCCACTTT. This gives the protein CASSLVSYNSPLHF.

At least ten counts were recorded for this clone. This rearrangement joins TRBV25-1 to TRBJ2-7, with TRBD1 matching over 7 bases. The CDR3 contains 15 residues. Per the germline V gene, CDR1 is MGHDK and CDR2 is SYGVNS. Trimming at V came to 5 bases and at J to 1 base, leaving 8 bases not matched to a gene. The CDR3 region is CASSPVNRGSYEQYF. DNA of the CDR3: TGTGCCAGCAGTCCCGTGAACAGGGGTTCCTACGAGCAGTACTTC.

V gene TRBV5-6 combines with J gene TRBJ2-5; 8 bases agree with TRBD2. The J call could be wrong; TRBJ2-7 is a better fit for the DNA end. Germline assignment: CDR1 SGHDT and CDR2 YYEEEE. The CDR3 runs 16 residues. DNA for the CDR3: TGTGCCAGCAGCCCCGGACTAGCCCAATCACGTTACGAGCAGTACTTC. The encoded protein is CASSPGLAQSRYEQYF.